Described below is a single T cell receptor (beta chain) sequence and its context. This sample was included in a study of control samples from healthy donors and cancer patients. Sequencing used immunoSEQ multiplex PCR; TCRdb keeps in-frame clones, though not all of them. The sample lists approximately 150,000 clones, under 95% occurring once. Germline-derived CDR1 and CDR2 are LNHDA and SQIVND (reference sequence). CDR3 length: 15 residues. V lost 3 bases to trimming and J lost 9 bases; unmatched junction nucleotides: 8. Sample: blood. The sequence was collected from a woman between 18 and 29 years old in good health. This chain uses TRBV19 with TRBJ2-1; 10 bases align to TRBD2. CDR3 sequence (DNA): TGTGCCAGTAGTATTTCAAGCGGGAGGGCCCCTGAGCAGTTCTTC. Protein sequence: CASSISSGRAPEQFF.